The 23 T cell receptor beta chains presented below share a single source sample, sequenced in a study of cytomegalovirus exposure and HLA in healthy donors. The PCR was carried out with 60 Vbeta primers and 13 Jbeta primers. Measured with immunoSEQ multiplex PCR; TCRdb has only the in-frame clones, and not every one. The sample lists roughly 160,000 clones; around 80% were seen once. The specimen sequenced was PBMCs. The origin of the receptors is a man in his forties in good health and CMV-seronegative.

The genes are TRBV5-1 and TRBJ2-2; 8 bases are a match to TRBD2. J was trimmed by 1 base and V by 1 base; bases with no gene match: 9. The CDR3 loop spans 18 amino acids. Germline-derived CDR1 and CDR2 are SGHRS and YFSETQ. CDR3 in amino acids: CASSLNWTSFLNTGELFF. DNA for the CDR3: TGCGCCAGCAGCTTGAACTGGACTAGCTTCTTGAACACCGGGGAGCTGTTTTTT.

This clone was detected once. The V gene is TRBV10-2, the J gene TRBJ1-2; D gene uncertain. V was trimmed by 0 bases and J by 4 bases, leaving 9 bases between them. Germline CDR1 and CDR2: WSHSY and SAAADI. The CDR3 is made up of 14 amino acids. CDR3 loop: CASSESNAGYGYTF. Here the CDR3 DNA reads TGCGCCAGCAGTGAGTCGAATGCCGGCTATGGCTACACCTTC.

The CDR3 region has the DNA TGCGCCAGCAGCCCCTCGGTGGGCCGCCGCAATGGCTACACCTTC. It is translated as CASSPSVGRRNGYTF. The chain carries TRBV4-3 and TRBJ1-2; no firm D call. The germline V and J ends were trimmed by 4 bases and 6 bases, with 18 bases remaining between them. Germline V CDR1 and CDR2: LGHNA, YSLEER. The CDR3 covers 15 residues.

The chain has TRBV7-8 and TRBJ2-5; a weak D match, TRBD2 (6 bases). V lost 5 bases, J lost 7 bases, and 20 bases lay in between. The CDR3 contains 15 residues. Germline V gives CDR1 SGHVS, CDR2 FQNEAQ. This CDR3 is CASSMWDGGPGTQYF. DNA for the CDR3: TGTGCCAGCAGCATGTGGGACGGGGGACCGGGGACCCAGTACTTC.

The chain joins TRBV9 to TRBJ2-3; TRBD2 aligns across 7 bases. Germline CDR1 and CDR2: SGDLS and YYNGEE. The CDR3 has 12 residues. The J segment lost 5 bases and the V segment lost 4 bases, leaving 1 base of the junction unmatched. Here the CDR3 reads CASSTSVDTQYF. The CDR3, as DNA: TGTGCCAGCAGCACTAGCGTAGATACGCAGTATTTT.

This chain uses TRBV27 with TRBJ2-2; possible D gene TRBD1, 6 bases. Germline lookup yields CDR1 MNHEY and CDR2 SMNVEV (reference sequence). The CDR3 runs 20 residues. Trimming stripped 2 bases from V and 1 base from J, with 23 bases between. Written as DNA, the CDR3 is TGTGCCAGCAGTTTAGACGGCACAGGGTGGCTTAGGGGGAACACCGGGGAGCTGTTTTTT. Protein product: CASSLDGTGWLRGNTGELFF.

The rearrangement joins TRBV6-5 to TRBJ1-4; 11 nucleotides align to TRBD1. Germline lookup yields CDR1 MNHEY and CDR2 SVGAGI. Trimming cost V 6 bases and J 7 bases; bases outside gene matches: 7. The CDR3 consists of 15 residues. The CDR3 loop reads CASSTTGTGGEKLFF. CDR3 DNA sequence: TGTGCCAGCAGCACCACCGGGACAGGGGGTGAAAAACTGTTTTTT.

The chain carries TRBV2 and TRBJ2-1; 10 positions agree with TRBD2. The CDR3 has 14 residues. The germline CDR1 and CDR2 sequences are SNHLY and FYNNEI. The trim removed 4 bases at V and 9 bases at J, leaving 6 bases unmatched. This CDR3 is CASSASGGAGEQFF. The CDR3 DNA reads TGTGCCAGCAGTGCCAGCGGGGGGGCCGGTGAGCAGTTCTTC. The complete variable domain, with remaining parts taken from reference TRBV2 and TRBJ2-1, reads EPEVTQTPSHQVTQMGQEVILRCVPISNHLYFYWYRQILGQKVEFLVSFYNNEISEKSEIFDDQFSVERPDGSNFTLKIRSTKLEDSAMYFCASSASGGAGEQFFGPGTRLTVL.

This clone was seen only a few times. V usage is TRBV9 and J usage is TRBJ1-2, with 10 bases that match TRBD1. V lost 3 bases and J lost 5; bases outside the gene matches: 4. This CDR3 has 14 residues. The germline V gene has CDR1 SGDLS and CDR2 YYNGEE. For the CDR3, the DNA is TGTGCCAGCAGCGACCGGGACAGGGGATATGGCTACACCTTC. The encoded protein is CASSDRDRGYGYTF.

V usage is TRBV5-1 and J usage is TRBJ1-2; tentatively, D is TRBD1 (6 bases). The germline V gene has CDR1 SGHRS and CDR2 YFSETQ. Trimming took 4 bases from V and 4 from J, leaving 20 bases between them. This CDR3 spans 16 amino acids. CDR3 in DNA: TGCGCCAGCAGCCCGGCCAGGGGAAATTTGGTCTATGGCTACACCTTC. Residues: CASSPARGNLVYGYTF.

The chain couples TRBV7-6 to TRBJ2-1; 9 positions match TRBD1. The V and J ends lost 8 bases and 5 bases, in that order; junction bases with no gene match: 10. The CDR3 runs 15 residues. Per the germline V gene, CDR1 is SGHVS and CDR2 is FNYEAQ. CDR3 region: CASSPGQGVHNEQFF. Here the CDR3 DNA reads TGTGCCAGCTCGCCGGGACAGGGCGTCCACAATGAGCAGTTCTTC.

The V call is TRBV5-1, the J call TRBJ1-1, with D tentatively TRBD1 (5 bases). V gave up 0 bases and J gave up 11 bases, with 23 bases separating them. Germline V gene lookup returns CDR1 SGHRS and CDR2 YFSETQ. The CDR3 sequence is 16 residues long. CDR3: CASSLEWVRKGFGAFF. CDR3 nucleotides: TGCGCCAGCAGCTTGGAGTGGGTTAGGAAGGGGTTCGGCGCTTTCTTT.

The chain uses TRBV19 and TRBJ1-6; 9 bases fit TRBD1. Germline values: CDR1 LNHDA, CDR2 SQIVND (reference sequence). The CDR3 consists of 16 residues. J gave up 8 bases and V 5 bases, and 10 bases lay outside the gene matches. CDR3 nucleotides: TGTGCCAGTAGTCTAATTGGGACAGGGAGGGATTCACCCCTCCACTTT. It yields the protein CASSLIGTGRDSPLHF.

This clone was seen more than once but under ten times. The rearrangement joins TRBV6-1 to TRBJ1-6; D is perhaps TRBD1 (6 bases). Trimming stripped 5 bases from V and 7 bases from J, with 9 bases between. Germline CDR1 is MNHNS and CDR2 is SASEGT. CDR3 length: 13 residues. The CDR3 is CASSKGENSPLHF. CDR3 in DNA: TGTGCCAGCAGTAAGGGGGAGAATTCACCCCTCCACTTT.

This clone occurred a few times. This sequence joins TRBV30 and TRBJ2-3; D is ambiguous. CDR1 GTSNPN and CDR2 SVGIG come from the germline V gene (reference sequence). This CDR3 contains 13 residues. With 0 bases removed from V and 4 bases from J, the gap between germline ends came to 8 bases. CDR3 coding DNA: TGTGCCTGGAGTGTACGAGAGGCAGATACGCAGTATTTT. It is translated as CAWSVREADTQYF.

This clone has more than one count but fewer than ten. This chain links TRBV7-2 with TRBJ1-1; unclear D gene. This CDR3 region has 13 residues. Per the germline V gene, CDR1 is SGHTA and CDR2 is FQGNSA. The ends were cut back, 4 bases at V and 4 bases at J, with 10 bases in the middle. This CDR3 is CASSSPRATEAFF. The CDR3 nucleotides are TGTGCCAGCAGCTCTCCGAGGGCCACTGAAGCTTTCTTT. Complete variable domain (other parts from reference TRBV7-2 and TRBJ1-1): GAGVSQSPSNKVTEKGKDVELRCDPISGHTALYWYRQSLGQGLEFLIYFQGNSAPDKSGLPSDRFSAERTGGSVSTLTIQRTQQEDSAVYLCASSSPRATEAFFGQGTRLTVV.

This chain uses TRBV6-6 with TRBJ1-3; 7 bases line up with TRBD1. Trimming took 4 bases from V and 7 from J; bases not matched to a gene: 13. The length of the CDR3 is 16 residues. From germline, CDR1 is MNHNY and CDR2 SVGAGI (reference sequence). The CDR3 DNA is TGTGCCAGCAGTTTCCGGACAGGCTATAGCGAGAACACCATATATTTT. Translating gives CASSFRTGYSENTIYF.

This clone has more than one count but fewer than ten. The chain couples TRBV9 to TRBJ1-2; TRBD1 is a possible D gene (6 bases). CDR1 and CDR2 from the germline V gene are SGDLS and YYNGEE. The V end lost 4 bases, the J end lost 4 bases, and 14 bases lay between the germline ends. The CDR3 sequence is 14 residues long. CDR3 bases: TGTGCCAGCAGCCCTCGGACAGAAAGCTATGGCTACACCTTC. It is translated as CASSPRTESYGYTF.

V is TRBV6-1 and J is TRBJ1-1, with D unclear. The CDR3 is made up of 13 amino acids. From germline, CDR1 is MNHNS and CDR2 SASEGT. V dropped 3 bases and J dropped 7 bases, with 12 bases sitting between them. In DNA, the CDR3 is TGTGCCAGCAGTGACCAAGGGAGTGGTGAAGCTTTCTTT. This translates into CASSDQGSGEAFF.

V usage is TRBV4-2 and J usage is TRBJ2-7; D perhaps matches TRBD1 (6 bases). V shed 1 base and J shed 2 bases, with 12 bases lying between them. The CDR3 sequence is 15 residues long. CDR1 is LGHNA and CDR2 is YNFKEQ in the germline V gene. CDR3 in DNA: TGTGCCAGCAGCCAAGGCCGGACAGCAGCCTACGAGCAGTACTTC. Protein sequence: CASSQGRTAAYEQYF.

The table lists this clone with a count of one. V is TRBV6-5 and J is TRBJ2-7; TRBD1 might be the D (5 bases). Germline CDR1 and CDR2: MNHEY and SVGAGI. The CDR3 loop spans 13 amino acids. V was clipped by 6 bases and J by 9 bases, with 18 bases between them. The DNA of the CDR3 is TGTGCCAGCAGCCAGGACATTCCTCGCGGGCAGTACTTC. This codes for CASSQDIPRGQYF.

The chain couples TRBV30 to TRBJ2-3; D not certain. CDR1 and CDR2 from the germline V gene are GTSNPN and SVGIG (reference sequence). V was shortened by 0 bases and J by 4 bases, with 14 bases between the two germline ends. This CDR3 spans 15 amino acids. CDR3 bases: TGTGCCTGGAGTGTATTGGCTAGTTTCTCAGATACGCAGTATTTT. Translated, it gives CAWSVLASFSDTQYF.

This rearrangement joins TRBV13 to TRBJ2-1; D gene unclear. Trimming left V 2 bases short and J 0 bases short, with 8 bases between. The germline gives CDR1 PRHDT, CDR2 FYEKMQ (reference sequence). The CDR3 spans 15 residues. The CDR3 DNA follows: TGTGCCAGCAGCTTATTCCGGAGCTCCTACAATGAGCAGTTCTTC. Translated: CASSLFRSSYNEQFF.